The 8 T cell receptor beta chains below were found in one sample sequenced in a study of CD8+CD57+ T cells in acquired aplastic anemia. All sequencing subjects had displayed CD8+CD57+ cell expansion on flow cytometry. TCR beta VDJ and CDR3 profiles were obtained from a genomic DNA template. TCRdb re-called the reads with MiXCR, one entry per CDR3 protein. The profile shows fewer than 200,000 distinct CDR3 sequences, approximately 48% of them singletons. The sequenced sample consisted of sorted CD4+, CD8+, or CD8+CD57+ T cells (not recorded which) from PBMCs. Receptors were obtained from a human donor with aplastic anemia.

With respect to this clonotype: The junction does not match germline at one end; this may be a read error. The chain recombines TRBV25-1 with TRBJ1-2, with 7 bases that match TRBD1. CDR1 and CDR2 (germline): MGHDK, SYGVNS. The length of the CDR3 is 15 residues. DNA for the CDR3: TGTGTCAGCAGTGACCCGGGACAGCAGATAGGTGGCTACACCTTC. This encodes CVSSDPGQQIGGYTF.

V gene TRBV7-2 combines with J gene TRBJ2-7; D remains ambiguous. This CDR3 is 14 amino acids long. Trimming removed 1 base at V and 4 bases at J, with 11 bases between. The germline gives CDR1 SGHTA, CDR2 FQGNSA. The CDR3 is CASSLVPGSYEQYF. In nucleotides, the CDR3 is TGTGCCAGCAGCTTAGTTCCAGGATCATACGAGCAGTACTTC.

This chain links TRBV7-2 with TRBJ2-1; D is unclear. CDR3 length: 14 residues. From germline, CDR1 is SGHTA and CDR2 FQGNSA. Trimming pared 2 bases from V and 4 bases from J, leaving 9 bases between. The CDR3 protein is CASSLTGPYNEQFF. The CDR3 DNA reads TGTGCCAGCAGCTTAACGGGTCCTTACAATGAGCAGTTCTTC.

This clonotype was seen many times. The rearrangement joins TRBV27 to TRBJ2-7; no reliable D call. The germline V gene has CDR1 MNHEY and CDR2 SMNVEV (reference sequence). This CDR3 spans 12 amino acids. Trimming cost V 8 bases and J 5 bases, with 13 bases left between them. The CDR3 reads CASASRSDEQYF. In DNA, the CDR3 is TGTGCCAGCGCTTCAAGGTCCGACGAGCAGTACTTC.

This clonotype was detected many times. V usage is TRBV20-1 and J usage is TRBJ2-7; 11 bases line up with TRBD2. The CDR3 consists of 16 residues. The germline gives CDR1 DFQATT, CDR2 SNEGSKA (reference sequence). With V trimmed by 1 base and J by 0 bases, 5 bases remained unmatched. The CDR3 here is CSARARLAGHSYEQYF. In nucleotides, the CDR3 is TGCAGTGCTAGAGCCCGACTAGCGGGGCACTCCTACGAGCAGTACTTC.

This clonotype was seen many times. The gene calls are TRBV20-1 and TRBJ2-2; 7 nucleotides align to TRBD1. This CDR3 comprises 14 residues. In germline, CDR1 is DFQATT, CDR2 SNEGSKA (reference sequence). The junction had 6 bases not matched to a gene; V was cut back by 7 bases and J by 1 base. The CDR3 DNA reads TGCAGTGTTATCAGGGACAGGAACACCGGGGAGCTGTTTTTT. Amino acids: CSVIRDRNTGELFF.

This clonotype was picked up a small number of times. The genes are TRBV7-2 and TRBJ1-2; 7 bases fit TRBD1. Germline V gives CDR1 SGHTA, CDR2 FQGNSA. There are 15 residues in the CDR3. The ends lost 6 bases at V and 4 bases at J; junction bases unmatched: 11. In DNA form, the CDR3 reads TGTGCCAGCAGGGCCCCGGGACAGATGATCTATGGCTACACCTTC. Encoded protein: CASRAPGQMIYGYTF.

This clonotype was recorded at least ten times. This CDR3 reads CASSPLGRYEQYF. The DNA for the CDR3 is TGTGCCAGCTCACCCCTGGGCCGCTACGAGCAGTACTTC. The chain recombines TRBV18 with TRBJ2-7, with D hard to call. Germline values: CDR1 KGHSH, CDR2 LQKENI. The CDR3 loop spans 13 amino acids. V was trimmed by 3 bases and J by 3 bases, leaving 9 bases between them.